The 27 T cell receptor beta chains below all came from one sample that was sequenced in a study of CD8+CD57+ T cells in acquired aplastic anemia. All patients picked for sequencing had shown, by flow cytometry, an expansion of CD8+CD57+ cells. CDR3 and TCR beta VDJ profiling relied on genomic DNA as the template. TCRdb used MiXCR to reprocess the reads, holding one entry per CDR3 protein. Of around 500,000 distinct CDR3 sequences listed, under 40% are singletons. The sequencing sample was made of sorted CD4+, CD8+, or CD8+CD57+ T cells (not recorded which) from PBMCs. These TCRs come from a human donor with aplastic anemia.

A word on this clonotype: A read error may explain this, as a much larger clone is one base away. V is TRBV12-3 or TRBV12-4 and J is TRBJ2-7; TRBD1 is a possible D gene (6 bases). Trimming removed 7 bases at V and 7 bases at J, with 17 bases between. CDR3 size: 13 residues. The CDR3 sequence: CASTNLGRGEQYF. DNA for the CDR3: TGTGCCAGCACTAACTTGGGCAGGGGTGAGCAGTACTTC.

V is TRBV7-2 and J is TRBJ2-3; D remains unclear. The CDR3 is made up of 13 amino acids. Germline V lookup: CDR1 SGHTA, CDR2 FQGNSA. V lost 5 bases and J 4 bases, leaving 10 bases between the germline ends. CDR3 coding DNA: TGTGCCAGCAGCCTGTCCCCGGCAGATACGCAGTATTTT. Translated: CASSLSPADTQYF.

Turning to this clonotype: One end of the junction fails to match germline, which may point to a read error. CDR3 sequence reads: CASSEGNRDMQYF. CDR3 bases: TGTGCCAGCAGTGAGGGGAATCGCGATATGCAGTATTTT. The J gene is TRBJ2-3, the V gene TRBV2; D unclear. This CDR3 has 13 amino acids. The germline V gene has CDR1 SNHLY and CDR2 FYNNEI. Full variable domain (outside the CDR3, taken from reference TRBV2 and TRBJ2-3): EPEVTQTPSHQVTQMGQEVILRCVPISNHLYFYWYRQILGQKVEFLVSFYNNEISEKSEIFDDQFSVERPDGSNFTLKIRSTKLEDSAMYFCASSEGNRDMQYFGPGTRLTVL.

This clonotype was seen at least ten times. The chain combines TRBV19 with TRBJ2-5, with 7 bases fitting TRBD1. With 4 bases clipped from V and 5 bases from J, the junction kept 10 bases outside the gene matches. Germline V gene data show CDR1 as LNHDA and CDR2 as SQIVND (reference sequence). There are 15 residues in the CDR3. The CDR3 region is CASSRGQLPTETQYF. The CDR3 bases are TGTGCCAGTAGTAGGGGACAGCTTCCCACGGAGACCCAGTACTTC. The variable domain in full, completed from reference TRBV19 and TRBJ2-5, reads DGGITQSPKYLFRKEGQNVTLSCEQNLNHDAMYWYRQDPGQGLRLIYYSQIVNDFQKGDIAEGYSVSREKKESFPLTVTSAQKNPTAFYLCASSRGQLPTETQYFGPGTRLLVL.

The table lists this clonotype with many counts. The rearrangement links TRBV15 to TRBJ2-5; TRBD2 aligns across 9 bases. Germline CDR1 LNHNV, CDR2 YYDKDF (reference sequence). The CDR3 loop spans 18 amino acids. J was trimmed by 5 bases and V by 2 bases; bases with no gene match: 15. CDR3 loop: CATSRSISGSAFIETQYF. In DNA form, the CDR3 reads TGTGCCACCAGCAGATCGATTAGCGGGAGCGCGTTTATTGAGACCCAGTACTTC.

This clonotype came up many times. The V gene is TRBV5-8, the J gene TRBJ2-7, with D possibly matching TRBD1 (5 bases). Germline loops: CDR1 SGHTS, CDR2 YDEGEE. Trimming shortened V by 0 bases and J by 1 base, and 11 bases separated the two germline ends. The CDR3 runs to 15 residues. The CDR3: CASSLAQGRSYEQYF. CDR3 coding DNA: TGTGCCAGCAGCTTGGCTCAGGGCCGATCCTACGAGCAGTACTTC.

V gene TRBV20-1 combines with J gene TRBJ2-1; 8 nucleotides agree with TRBD2. The CDR3 sequence is 15 residues long. J lost 7 bases, V lost 2 bases, and 10 bases had no gene match. Germline-derived CDR1 and CDR2 are DFQATT and SNEGSKA (reference sequence). In DNA form, the CDR3 reads TGCAGTGCTAGAACCTTCGGGTCGGGGGGGAATGAGCAGTTCTTC. It codes for CSARTFGSGGNEQFF.

As for this clonotype: It is likely a read error, because the conserved phenylalanine at the end of the CDR3 is missing. The V gene is TRBV7-2, the J gene TRBJ1-1; D remains ambiguous. This CDR3 has 14 residues. The V and J ends lost 3 bases and 4 bases respectively, with 12 bases between them. From germline, CDR1 is SGHTA and CDR2 FQGNSA. The DNA for the CDR3 is TGTGCCAGCAGCTTTAATCCTAGGACCACTGAAGCTTTCCTT. This codes for CASSFNPRTTEAFL.

The chain combines TRBV5-4 with TRBJ2-1, with TRBD1 matching 7 bases. V lost 3 bases to trimming and J lost 5 bases; unmatched junction nucleotides: 11. This CDR3 is 16 amino acids long. The germline V gene has CDR1 SGHNT and CDR2 YYREEE (reference sequence). This chain's CDR3 is CASSSTRQGSNNEQFF. CDR3 coding DNA: TGTGCCAGCAGCTCGACCCGACAGGGATCTAACAATGAGCAGTTCTTC.

In this sample, this clonotype turned up many times. The genes are TRBV7-2 and TRBJ1-2, with 8 bases lining up with TRBD1. Germline assignment: CDR1 SGHTA and CDR2 FQGNSA. V dropped 1 base and J dropped 8; count of bases not matched to a gene: 9. The CDR3 totals 15 residues. The CDR3 DNA sequence: TGTGCCAGCAGCTTAGGGGCGCAGGGGGCCAAGGGCTACACCTTC. Translation gives CASSLGAQGAKGYTF.

This clonotype has a count of ten or more. The chain has TRBV15 and TRBJ2-7, with 7 bases lining up with TRBD2. CDR3 length: 14 residues. Trimming at V came to 3 bases and at J to 0 bases, leaving 2 bases not matched to a gene. Germline V lookup: CDR1 LNHNV, CDR2 YYDKDF (reference sequence). The CDR3 is CATSSGRPSYEQYF. CDR3 DNA: TGTGCCACCAGCAGCGGGAGGCCCTCCTACGAGCAGTACTTC.

This clonotype was counted many times. The J gene is TRBJ1-1, the V gene TRBV25-1, with D unresolved. Trimming shortened V by 2 bases and J by 4 bases, and 2 bases separated the two germline ends. The CDR3 has 11 amino acids. Germline CDR1 and CDR2: MGHDK and SYGVNS. The CDR3: CASSEVTEAFF. In nucleotides, the CDR3 is TGTGCCAGCAGTGAAGTCACTGAAGCTTTCTTT.

The chain recombines TRBV9 with TRBJ1-2; a weak D match, TRBD1 (6 bases). The CDR3 spans 16 residues. V was shortened by 0 bases and J by 1 base, with 13 bases between the two germline ends. CDR1 is SGDLS and CDR2 is YYNGEE in the germline V gene. The CDR3 DNA follows: TGTGCCAGCAGCGTAGTTCTAGGGGGAGTTAACTATGGCTACACCTTC. Protein: CASSVVLGGVNYGYTF.

This clonotype was observed many times. V is TRBV2 and J is TRBJ1-2, with 9 bases identical to TRBD1. The CDR3 consists of 16 residues. V lost 2 bases to trimming and J lost 9 bases; unmatched junction nucleotides: 13. CDR1 is SNHLY, CDR2 FYNNEI, per germline. The CDR3 here is CASSESGRQGVGSYTF. DNA for the CDR3: TGTGCCAGCAGTGAATCGGGCAGACAGGGGGTTGGTAGCTACACCTTC.

The V and J genes are TRBV4-1 and TRBJ1-2, with D perhaps matching TRBD1 (5 bases). This CDR3 contains 14 residues. Germline lookup yields CDR1 MGHRA and CDR2 YSYEKL. V dropped 1 base and J dropped 3 bases, with 9 bases sitting between them. In nucleotides, the CDR3 is TGCGCCAGCAGCCAAGTTGGCAGGGACTATGGCTACACCTTC. It yields the protein CASSQVGRDYGYTF.

This chain joins TRBV29-1 and TRBJ2-3; 10 nucleotides match TRBD2. The CDR3 has 14 amino acids. Germline V gene lookup returns CDR1 SQVTM and CDR2 ANQGSEA. V shed 5 bases and J 6 bases; nucleotides not matched to a gene: 8. CDR3 protein: CSVTLAGVRDTQYF. As DNA, the CDR3 is TGCAGCGTTACCCTAGCGGGAGTAAGGGATACGCAGTATTTT.

This clonotype was seen at least ten times. J is TRBJ2-5 and V is TRBV19; D unclear. Per the germline V gene, CDR1 is LNHDA and CDR2 is SQIVND (reference sequence). The CDR3 consists of 11 residues. Trimming removed 4 bases from V and 5 bases from J, with 5 bases in between. The CDR3 protein is CASSTRETQYF. CDR3 coding DNA: TGTGCCAGTAGTACGCGGGAGACCCAGTACTTC. Supplemented by reference TRBV19 and TRBJ2-5, the full variable domain reads DGGITQSPKYLFRKEGQNVTLSCEQNLNHDAMYWYRQDPGQGLRLIYYSQIVNDFQKGDIAEGYSVSREKKESFPLTVTSAQKNPTAFYLCASSTRETQYFGPGTRLLVL.

The CDR3 loop reads CASSDLAGGRETQYF. The CDR3 bases are TGTGCCAGTAGCGATTTAGCGGGGGGGCGGGAGACCCAGTACTTC. V usage is TRBV19 and J usage is TRBJ2-5, with TRBD2 identical over 11 bases. The CDR3 has 15 residues. The germline V gene has CDR1 LNHDA and CDR2 SQIVND (reference sequence). With V trimmed by 6 bases and J by 5 bases, 8 bases remained unmatched.

In its sample, this clonotype was seen a few times. The chain is built from TRBV24-1 and TRBJ2-1, with TRBD2 identical over 12 bases. Trimming at V came to 2 bases and at J to 2 bases, leaving 0 bases not matched to a gene. The germline V gene encodes CDR1 KGHDR and CDR2 SFDVKD. This CDR3 is 16 amino acids long. The DNA for the CDR3 is TGTGCCACCAGTGATTCTAGCGGGGGGGCCTACAATGAGCAGTTCTTC. This sequence encodes CATSDSSGGAYNEQFF.

The J gene is TRBJ1-6, the V gene TRBV15, with unresolved D. The V end lost 2 bases, the J end lost 6 bases, and 14 bases lay between the germline ends. The CDR3 is 16 residues long. The germline gives CDR1 LNHNV, CDR2 YYDKDF (reference sequence). The CDR3 region is CATSRSPGKGNSPLHF. Here the CDR3 DNA reads TGTGCCACCAGCAGATCCCCGGGGAAGGGTAATTCACCCCTCCACTTT.

Only a few counts were recorded for this clonotype. The CDR3, as DNA: TGTGCCAGCAGTCTGACTTCCTCCGGCGGGGAGCTGTTTTTT. It specifies CASSLTSSGGELFF. The gene calls are TRBV6-1 and TRBJ2-2, with unresolved D. The CDR3 is 14 residues long. The germline gives CDR1 MNHNS, CDR2 SASEGT. V lost 5 bases and J lost 7, with 14 bases in between.

The table lists this clonotype with many counts. The V call is TRBV7-2, the J call TRBJ2-2, with TRBD1 as a possible D gene (6 bases). This CDR3 region has 12 residues. V lost 5 bases to trimming and J lost 7 bases, with 8 bases between them. Germline CDR1 reads SGHTA; CDR2 reads FQGNSA. The CDR3: CASSGRGGELFF. The CDR3 nucleotides read TGTGCCAGCAGCGGCAGGGGCGGGGAGCTGTTTTTT.

This clonotype was found many times. The CDR3 DNA follows: TGCAGCGTTCCGAAGGGACTAGCGGAAAGCACAGATACGCAGTATTTT. This sequence encodes CSVPKGLAESTDTQYF. The rearrangement links TRBV29-1 to TRBJ2-3, with TRBD2 matching 11 bases. V shed 5 bases, J shed 0 bases, and the junction held 7 bases outside the gene matches. The CDR3 is 16 residues long. Looked up from germline, CDR1 is SQVTM and CDR2 is ANQGSEA.

This clonotype was seen at least ten times. This rearrangement joins TRBV7-2 to TRBJ2-7; D is unresolved. Trimming stripped 5 bases from V and 2 bases from J, with 10 bases between. Germline-derived CDR1 and CDR2 are SGHTA and FQGNSA. This CDR3 spans 13 amino acids. DNA of the CDR3: TGTGCCAGCAGCCTCGACACGACCTACGAGCAGTACTTC. The encoded protein is CASSLDTTYEQYF.

This clonotype occurred many times. V and J are TRBV19 and TRBJ1-5; possible D gene TRBD1, 6 bases. This CDR3 has 13 residues. V was shortened by 5 bases and J by 3 bases, with 8 bases between the two germline ends. From germline, CDR1 is LNHDA and CDR2 SQIVND (reference sequence). The CDR3 nucleotides read TGTGCCAGTAGTGGGGACACCAATCAGCCCCAGCATTTT. The encoded protein is CASSGDTNQPQHF.

The rearrangement uses TRBV14 and TRBJ2-1; 8 bases align to TRBD2. V trimming: 3 bases; J trimming: 10 bases; junction bases outside the gene matches: 5. CDR1 is SGHDN and CDR2 is FVKESK in the germline V gene. CDR3 length equals 13 residues. CDR3 DNA sequence: TGTGCCAGCAGCCAGCTCCGGGAGGGGGAGCAGTTCTTC. It translates to CASSQLREGEQFF.

This clonotype was observed many times. The gene calls are TRBV20-1 and TRBJ2-3; the match to TRBD2 covers 10 bases. This CDR3 is built from 14 residues. The V and J ends lost 5 bases and 1 base, in that order; junction bases with no gene match: 3. Germline-derived CDR1 and CDR2 are DFQATT and SNEGSKA (reference sequence). CDR3: CSAATSGGTDTQYF. The CDR3 DNA sequence: TGCAGTGCTGCCACTAGCGGGGGCACAGATACGCAGTATTTT.